This T cell receptor beta chain is drawn from a study of post-analysis software for immune sequencing data. Study in general: The disease courses covered relapsing-remitting, secondary progressive and progressive-relapsing multiple sclerosis. Findings and limits, study-wide: Controls' normalized Chao1 diversity significantly exceeded that of multiple sclerosis patients. F measure clustering grouped samples strongly by preparation batch. Included in a set of several TRBV segments more frequent in patients than controls were TRBV5-6, TRBV5-1 and TRBV20-1.

TCR beta cDNA libraries had unique molecular identifiers. TCRdb used MiXCR to reprocess the PCR reads, holding one entry per CDR3 protein. This table holds 450,000 to 650,000 distinct CDR3 sequences, around 47% found once. Note on this clonotype: The target antigen is unknown.

Unmatched junction bases numbered 10, after V lost 4 bases and J lost 4 bases. The V gene's germline CDR1 is ENHRY and CDR2 SYGVKD. CDR3 length equals 16 residues. The specimen was blood. The sequence came from a girl aged 10-17 years with multiple sclerosis. The rearrangement uses TRBV10-3 and TRBJ2-3, with 8 bases lining up with TRBD1. The CDR3 reads CAISVSGTGPPDTQYF. The CDR3, as DNA: TGTGCCATCAGTGTTTCCGGGACAGGTCCCCCAGATACGCAGTATTTT.